This T cell receptor (beta chain) was sequenced for a study of blood T cell repertoires in COVID-19. For the study at large: From the United States, Italy and Spain came samples of acute and convalescent COVID-19. In each case, the material was cDNA or gDNA derived from T cells, B-cell-depleted T cells, or PBMCs.

Sequencing used immunoSEQ multiplex PCR; TCRdb keeps in-frame clones, though not all of them. The repertoire holds roughly 200,000 clones, roughly 75% seen once, with about 6.8% in the top ten. The receptor's source is a man between 70 and 80 years old with active or convalescent COVID-19. Sequenced: peripheral blood.

CDR3 bases: TGTGCCAGCAGTTCAACACTAGCGGGAGGGTTAAATGAGCAGTTCTTC. Protein sequence: CASSSTLAGGLNEQFF. The V and J genes are TRBV11-2 and TRBJ2-1; TRBD2 aligns across 13 bases. CDR3 length equals 16 residues. Germline trimming cut 6 bases from V and 7 bases from J; bases unmatched to any gene: 9. The germline V gene encodes CDR1 SGHAT and CDR2 FQNNGV.